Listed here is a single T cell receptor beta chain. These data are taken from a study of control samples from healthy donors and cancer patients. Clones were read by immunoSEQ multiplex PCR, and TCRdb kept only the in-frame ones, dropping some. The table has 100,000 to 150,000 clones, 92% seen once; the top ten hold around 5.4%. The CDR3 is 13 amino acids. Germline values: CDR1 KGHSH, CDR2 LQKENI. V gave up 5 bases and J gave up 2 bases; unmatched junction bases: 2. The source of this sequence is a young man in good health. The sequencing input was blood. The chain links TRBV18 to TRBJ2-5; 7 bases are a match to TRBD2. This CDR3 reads CASSGGLQETQYF. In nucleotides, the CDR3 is TGTGCCAGCTCAGGGGGACTACAAGAGACCCAGTACTTC. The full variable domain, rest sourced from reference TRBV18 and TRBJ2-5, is NAGVMQNPRHLVRRRGQEARLRCSPMKGHSHVYWYRQLPEEGLKFMVYLQKENIIDESGMPKERFSAEFPKEGPSILRIQQVVRGDSAAYFCASSGGLQETQYFGPGTRLLVL.